What follows are 25 T cell receptor beta chains derived from one specimen sequenced in a study of PD-1 blockade in classical Hodgkin lymphoma. The patients all showed relapse after autologous stem cell transplantation, while their brentuximab vedotin exposure varied. The table came from immunoSEQ multiplex PCR; TCRdb's copy has only in-frame clones and leaves some out. The sample lists nearly 60,000 clones, around 93% seen once, with roughly a tenth in the top ten. Sequencing used peripheral blood mononuclear cells (PBMCs), obtained before the second cycle of nivolumab. All receptors derive from a human donor with classical Hodgkin lymphoma.

The chain combines TRBV27 with TRBJ2-1; D is possibly TRBD2 (5 bases). Per germline, CDR1 MNHEY and CDR2 SMNVEV (reference sequence). The CDR3 consists of 12 residues. With 0 bases removed from V and 8 bases from J, the gap between germline ends came to 5 bases. The CDR3 sequence: CASSLSGDEQFF. The CDR3 DNA reads as TGTGCCAGCAGTTTATCCGGGGATGAGCAGTTCTTC.

This clone came up a few times. This rearrangement joins TRBV15 to TRBJ2-7, with D possibly being TRBD1 or TRBD2 (5 bases each). V lost 0 bases to trimming and J lost 1 base, with 13 bases between them. The CDR3 sequence is 16 residues long. Germline V lookup: CDR1 LNHNV, CDR2 YYDKDF (reference sequence). In DNA form, the CDR3 reads TGTGCCACCAGCAGAGAGAGGGGCAGGGCATCCTACGAGCAGTACTTC. It codes for CATSRERGRASYEQYF.

The V call is TRBV5-4, the J call TRBJ2-4; D unclear. The length of the CDR3 is 15 residues. Per the germline V gene, CDR1 is SGHNT and CDR2 is YYREEE (reference sequence). Trimming stripped 5 bases from V and 5 bases from J, with 17 bases between. The CDR3 bases are TGTGCCAGCAGTGATACGCGGCGGACCGAAAACATTCAGTACTTC. Translating it yields CASSDTRRTENIQYF.

The V and J genes are TRBV7-3 and TRBJ2-3; D possibly matches TRBD1 or TRBD2 (5 bases each). Germline V gene lookup returns CDR1 SGHTA and CDR2 FQGTGA. V lost 3 bases and J lost 4, with 8 bases in between. This CDR3 has 13 amino acids. DNA of the CDR3: TGTGCCAGCAGCTTTGGGACCTCAGATACGCAGTATTTT. Translation: CASSFGTSDTQYF.

This chain uses TRBV19 with TRBJ2-7, with a tentative D call TRBD1 (5 bases). Germline values: CDR1 LNHDA, CDR2 SQIVND (reference sequence). Trimming cost V 3 bases and J 6 bases, with 9 bases left between them. CDR3 length: 12 residues. The CDR3 DNA reads as TGTGCCAGTAGTATCCCAGGGCTCGAGCAGTACTTC. Encoded protein: CASSIPGLEQYF.

This clone was counted only a few times. The chain links TRBV28 to TRBJ2-7; 10 nucleotides align to TRBD2. Trimming took 4 bases from V and 7 from J; bases not matched to a gene: 13. Germline V gene sequence: CDR1 MDHEN, CDR2 SYDVKM. This CDR3 is built from 16 residues. The CDR3 spells CASSSHPPSGRSEQYF. DNA for the CDR3: TGTGCCAGCAGTTCTCACCCCCCTAGCGGGAGAAGTGAGCAGTACTTC.

The chain has TRBV6-5 and TRBJ1-4; weak D call: TRBD1 (5 bases). The CDR3 runs to 14 residues. V was trimmed by 6 bases and J by 7 bases, leaving 15 bases between them. Germline CDR1 MNHEY, CDR2 SVGAGI. The CDR3 DNA sequence: TGTGCCAGCAGCCTCGGGATGGGGGGTGAAAAACTGTTTTTT. Translation gives CASSLGMGGEKLFF.

The rearrangement joins TRBV7-2 to TRBJ2-7; 8 bases match TRBD1. CDR3 length equals 14 residues. J gave up 2 bases and V 1 base, and 1 base lay outside the gene matches. From germline, CDR1 is SGHTA and CDR2 FQGNSA. This chain's CDR3 is CASSLVTGAYEQYF. CDR3 DNA sequence: TGTGCCAGCAGCTTAGTGACAGGGGCCTACGAGCAGTACTTC.

V is TRBV6-5 and J is TRBJ2-3; D unclear. V was clipped by 0 bases and J by 3 bases, with 10 bases between them. Per germline, CDR1 MNHEY and CDR2 SVGAGI. The CDR3 covers 15 residues. The CDR3 protein is CASSYSPSRTDTQYF. The CDR3 region has the DNA TGTGCCAGCAGTTACTCGCCTAGTCGGACAGATACGCAGTATTTT.

V and J are TRBV9 and TRBJ2-1; unclear D gene. Germline CDR1 is SGDLS and CDR2 is YYNGEE. The CDR3 spans 11 residues. The ends were cut back, 5 bases at V and 7 bases at J, with 7 bases in the middle. The CDR3 here is CASSIVNEQFF. The CDR3 DNA reads TGTGCCAGCAGTATCGTAAATGAGCAGTTCTTC.

This clone was seen at least ten times. The rearrangement uses TRBV5-1 and TRBJ1-2; TRBD1 agrees at 7 bases. V lost 6 bases, J lost 6 bases, and 11 bases stayed unmatched. The CDR3 spans 14 residues. CDR1 and CDR2 (germline): SGHRS, YFSETQ. The CDR3 nucleotides are TGCGCCAGCACCACGTCTGACAGGGTCCATGGCTACACCTTC. It translates to CASTTSDRVHGYTF.

This chain connects TRBV7-9 to TRBJ2-7; TRBD2 matches 14 bases. Germline CDR1 reads SEHNR; CDR2 reads FQNEAQ (reference sequence). V lost 4 bases to trimming and J lost 3 bases; unmatched junction nucleotides: 14. There are 19 residues in the CDR3. The CDR3 loop is CASSSANWTSGRNRYEQYF. The DNA of the CDR3 is TGTGCCAGCAGCTCAGCAAACTGGACTAGCGGGAGGAATCGCTACGAGCAGTACTTC. Supplemented by reference TRBV7-9 and TRBJ2-7, the full variable domain reads DTGVSQNPRHKITKRGQNVTFRCDPISEHNRLYWYRQTLGQGPEFLTYFQNEAQLEKSRLLSDRFSAERPKGSFSTLEIQRTEQGDSAMYLCASSSANWTSGRNRYEQYFGPGTRLTVT.

The V call is TRBV5-1, the J call TRBJ2-1; 13 nucleotides agree with TRBD2. The CDR3 consists of 18 residues. Germline trimming cut 2 bases from V and 4 bases from J; bases unmatched to any gene: 9. Germline CDR1 SGHRS, CDR2 YFSETQ. The CDR3 is CASSFPGLAGLGYNEQFF. CDR3 DNA: TGCGCCAGCAGCTTCCCGGGACTAGCGGGACTAGGATACAATGAGCAGTTCTTC.

J is TRBJ2-1 and V is TRBV27; D possibly corresponds to TRBD2 (5 bases). V lost 4 bases and J 4 bases, leaving 11 bases between the germline ends. The CDR3 covers 14 residues. Germline CDR1 reads MNHEY; CDR2 reads SMNVEV (reference sequence). Here the CDR3 DNA reads TGTGCCAGCAGTTACCTCCCGGGATACAATGAGCAGTTCTTC. Protein sequence: CASSYLPGYNEQFF.

The chain couples TRBV30 to TRBJ2-2; no reliable D call. This CDR3 has 13 amino acids. In germline, CDR1 is GTSNPN, CDR2 SVGIG (reference sequence). CDR3 nucleotides: TGTTCGACCGAAATCCCGAACACCGGGGAGCTGTTTTTT. Its protein product is CSTEIPNTGELFF.

V is TRBV5-1 and J is TRBJ1-1; 7 positions match TRBD1. Trimming cost V 4 bases and J 7 bases; bases outside gene matches: 16. The CDR3 length is 16 residues. Germline CDR1 SGHRS, CDR2 YFSETQ. The CDR3 nucleotides are TGCGCCAGCAGCCGGAACACCGGGACAGACATGGGTGAAGCTTTCTTT. This gives the protein CASSRNTGTDMGEAFF. The variable domain in full, with the rest retrieved from reference TRBV5-1 and TRBJ1-1, is KAGVTQTPRYLIKTRGQQVTLSCSPISGHRSVSWYQQTPGQGLQFLFEYFSETQRNKGNFPGRFSGRQFSNSRSEMNVSTLELGDSALYLCASSRNTGTDMGEAFFGQGTRLTVV.

The chain combines TRBV9 with TRBJ2-5, with 7 nucleotides matching TRBD2. The CDR3 has 14 residues. The J segment lost 3 bases and the V segment lost 0 bases, leaving 2 bases of the junction unmatched. Germline CDR1 reads SGDLS; CDR2 reads YYNGEE. The CDR3 DNA reads as TGTGCCAGCAGCGTAGGGGGGACTAAAGAGACCCAGTACTTC. Amino acids: CASSVGGTKETQYF.

The chain couples TRBV2 to TRBJ2-2; D may be TRBD2 (6 bases). Germline V gene data show CDR1 as SNHLY and CDR2 as FYNNEI. The CDR3 length is 14 residues. V lost 4 bases, J lost 7 bases, and 13 bases lay in between. The CDR3 sequence is CASSGDGGGGELFF. DNA for the CDR3: TGTGCCAGCAGTGGGGATGGGGGAGGCGGGGAGCTGTTTTTT. Full variable domain (remainder filled in from reference TRBV2 and TRBJ2-2): EPEVTQTPSHQVTQMGQEVILRCVPISNHLYFYWYRQILGQKVEFLVSFYNNEISEKSEIFDDQFSVERPDGSNFTLKIRSTKLEDSAMYFCASSGDGGGGELFFGEGSRLTVL.

V gene TRBV11-2 combines with J gene TRBJ2-7; TRBD1 matches at 10 bases. The CDR3 loop spans 15 amino acids. The junction had 4 bases not matched to a gene; V was cut back by 3 bases and J by 2 bases. In germline, CDR1 is SGHAT, CDR2 FQNNGV. CDR3 in amino acids: CASSFYGQGAYEQYF. The CDR3 nucleotides read TGTGCCAGCAGCTTCTATGGACAGGGGGCCTACGAGCAGTACTTC.

V and J are TRBV7-9 and TRBJ2-3; possibly TRBD1 or TRBD2 for D (5 bases each). The CDR3 contains 17 residues. V lost 0 bases and J lost 1, with 14 bases in between. Germline assignment: CDR1 SEHNR and CDR2 FQNEAQ (reference sequence). CDR3 sequence reads: CASSLAWDPGGTDTQYF. Written as DNA, the CDR3 is TGTGCCAGCAGCTTAGCGTGGGACCCTGGTGGCACAGATACGCAGTATTTT.

The rearrangement uses TRBV15 and TRBJ1-1, with a possible D match to TRBD1 (6 bases). The CDR3 is made up of 14 amino acids. V was shortened by 3 bases and J by 6 bases, with 14 bases between the two germline ends. CDR1 is LNHNV, CDR2 YYDKDF, per germline (reference sequence). The CDR3 sequence: CATSSEERGAEAFF. CDR3 DNA sequence: TGTGCCACCAGCAGCGAGGAGAGGGGGGCTGAAGCTTTCTTT.

The genes are TRBV2 and TRBJ2-3; D is unresolved. V lost 5 bases, J lost 2 bases, and 8 bases lay in between. This CDR3 is 13 amino acids long. CDR1 and CDR2 (germline): SNHLY, FYNNEI. CDR3 residues: CASSRAPTDTQYF. The CDR3 DNA is TGTGCCAGCAGTCGGGCCCCCACAGATACGCAGTATTTT.

The count of this clone is one. This chain joins TRBV28 and TRBJ1-6, with TRBD1 matching 11 bases. The germline CDR1 and CDR2 sequences are MDHEN and SYDVKM. The length of the CDR3 is 16 residues. With 7 bases clipped from V and 10 bases from J, the junction kept 12 bases outside the gene matches. CDR3 sequence reads: CASTLIGTGGTSPLHF. The CDR3 DNA follows: TGTGCCAGCACTCTAATCGGGACAGGGGGAACCTCACCCCTCCACTTT.

V gene TRBV5-1 combines with J gene TRBJ2-1, with D possibly TRBD2 on 6 matching bases. V lost 2 bases, J lost 2 bases, and 11 bases lay in between. The CDR3 sequence is 15 residues long. Germline V gene data show CDR1 as SGHRS and CDR2 as YFSETQ. The CDR3 loop is CASSFRESPYNEQFF. As DNA, the CDR3 is TGCGCCAGCAGCTTCCGGGAGTCTCCCTACAATGAGCAGTTCTTC.

The chain is built from TRBV5-1 and TRBJ2-7; 8 bases map to TRBD1. The germline gives CDR1 SGHRS, CDR2 YFSETQ. The CDR3 loop spans 15 amino acids. J was trimmed by 3 bases and V by 0 bases; bases with no gene match: 5. CDR3 sequence: CASSLGQGIDYEQYF. CDR3 coding DNA: TGCGCCAGCAGCTTGGGACAGGGGATAGACTACGAGCAGTACTTC.